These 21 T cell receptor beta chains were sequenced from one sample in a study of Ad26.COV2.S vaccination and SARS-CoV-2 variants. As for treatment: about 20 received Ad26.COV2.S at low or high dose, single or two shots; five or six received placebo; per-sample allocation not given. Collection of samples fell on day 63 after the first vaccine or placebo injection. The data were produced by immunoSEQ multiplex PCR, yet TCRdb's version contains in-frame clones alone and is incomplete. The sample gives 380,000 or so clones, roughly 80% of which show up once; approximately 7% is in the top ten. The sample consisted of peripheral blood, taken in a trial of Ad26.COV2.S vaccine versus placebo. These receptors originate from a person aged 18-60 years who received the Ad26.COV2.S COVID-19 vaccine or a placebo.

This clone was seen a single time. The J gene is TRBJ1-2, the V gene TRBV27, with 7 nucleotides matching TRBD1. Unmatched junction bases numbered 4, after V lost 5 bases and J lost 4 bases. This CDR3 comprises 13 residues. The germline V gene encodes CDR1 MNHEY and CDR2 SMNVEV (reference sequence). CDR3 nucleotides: TGTGCCAGCAGTATTGGACAGGCCTATGGCTACACCTTC. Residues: CASSIGQAYGYTF.

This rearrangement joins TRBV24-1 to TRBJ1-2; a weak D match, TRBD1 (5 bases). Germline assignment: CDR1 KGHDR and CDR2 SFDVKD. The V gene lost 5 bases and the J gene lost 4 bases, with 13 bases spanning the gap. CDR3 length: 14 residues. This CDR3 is CATSAGVRVYGYTF. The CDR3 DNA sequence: TGTGCCACCAGTGCGGGGGTCAGAGTCTATGGCTACACCTTC.

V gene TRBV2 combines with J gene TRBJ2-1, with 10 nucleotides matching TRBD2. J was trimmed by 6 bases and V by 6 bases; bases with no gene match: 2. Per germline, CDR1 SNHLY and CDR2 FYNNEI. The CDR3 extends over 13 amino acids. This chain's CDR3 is CASRLAGVNEQFF. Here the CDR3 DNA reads TGTGCCAGCAGGCTAGCGGGAGTCAATGAGCAGTTCTTC.

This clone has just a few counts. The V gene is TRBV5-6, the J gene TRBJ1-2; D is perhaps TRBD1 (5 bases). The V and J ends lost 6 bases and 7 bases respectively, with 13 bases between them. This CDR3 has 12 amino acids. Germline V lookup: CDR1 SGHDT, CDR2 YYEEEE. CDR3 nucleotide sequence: TGTGCCAGCATCAGACTCGGGGGTGGCTACACCTTC. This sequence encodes CASIRLGGGYTF.

CDR3 DNA: TGTGCCAGCAGCGTAGATCGGGGCTACGAGCAGTACTTC. It encodes CASSVDRGYEQYF. The rearrangement uses TRBV9 and TRBJ2-7, with a possible D match to TRBD2 (5 bases). This CDR3 has 13 residues. Looked up from germline, CDR1 is SGDLS and CDR2 is YYNGEE. V shed 0 bases and J shed 3 bases, with 7 bases lying between them.

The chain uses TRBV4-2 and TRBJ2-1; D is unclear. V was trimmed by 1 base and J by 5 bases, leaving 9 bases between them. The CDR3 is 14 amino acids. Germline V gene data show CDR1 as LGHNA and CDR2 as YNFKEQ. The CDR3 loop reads CASSQGSTNNEQFF. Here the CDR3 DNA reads TGTGCCAGCAGCCAAGGGTCAACCAACAATGAGCAGTTCTTC.

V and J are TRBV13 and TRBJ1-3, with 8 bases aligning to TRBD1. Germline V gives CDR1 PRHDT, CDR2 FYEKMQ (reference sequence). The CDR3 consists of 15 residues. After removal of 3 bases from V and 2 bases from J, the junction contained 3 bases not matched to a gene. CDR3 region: CASSFAGGTGNTIYF. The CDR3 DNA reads TGTGCCAGCAGCTTCGCAGGGGGCACTGGAAACACCATATATTTT.

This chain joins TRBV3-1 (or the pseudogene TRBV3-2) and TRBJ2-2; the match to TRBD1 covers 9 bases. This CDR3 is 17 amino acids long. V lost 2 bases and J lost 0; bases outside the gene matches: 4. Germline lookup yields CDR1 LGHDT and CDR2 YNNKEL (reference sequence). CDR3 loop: CASSQSGTGSNTGELFF. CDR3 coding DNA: TGTGCCAGCAGCCAATCTGGGACAGGGTCGAACACCGGGGAGCTGTTTTTT.

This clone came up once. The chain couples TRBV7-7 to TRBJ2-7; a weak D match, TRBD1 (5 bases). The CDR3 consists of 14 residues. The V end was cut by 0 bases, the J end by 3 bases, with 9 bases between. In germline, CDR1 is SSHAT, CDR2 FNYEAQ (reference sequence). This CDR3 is CASSLAAGNYEQYF. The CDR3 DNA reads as TGTGCCAGCAGCTTAGCGGCAGGGAACTACGAGCAGTACTTC.

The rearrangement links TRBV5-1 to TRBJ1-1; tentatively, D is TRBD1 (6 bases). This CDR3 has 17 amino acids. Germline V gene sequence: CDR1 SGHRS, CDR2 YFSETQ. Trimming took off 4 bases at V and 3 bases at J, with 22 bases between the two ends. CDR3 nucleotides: TGCGCCAGCAGCCCCGGGCCCTTGACAGGCGGGGACACTGAAGCTTTCTTT. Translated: CASSPGPLTGGDTEAFF. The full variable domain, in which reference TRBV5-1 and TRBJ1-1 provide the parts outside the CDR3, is KAGVTQTPRYLIKTRGQQVTLSCSPISGHRSVSWYQQTPGQGLQFLFEYFSETQRNKGNFPGRFSGRQFSNSRSEMNVSTLELGDSALYLCASSPGPLTGGDTEAFFGQGTRLTVV.

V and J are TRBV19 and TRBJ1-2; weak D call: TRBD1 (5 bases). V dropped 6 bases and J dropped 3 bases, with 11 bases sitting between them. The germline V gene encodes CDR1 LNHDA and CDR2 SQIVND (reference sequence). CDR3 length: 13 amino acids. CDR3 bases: TGTGCCAGTAGCAGAGCAGGGTACTATGGCTACACCTTC. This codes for CASSRAGYYGYTF.

DNA of the CDR3: TGTGCCAGCAGCCCCAACGCGGGACAGGGGACTGAAGCTTTCTTT. Translation: CASSPNAGQGTEAFF. The chain links TRBV5-5 to TRBJ1-1, with 10 bases matching TRBD1. V shed 4 bases and J 5 bases; nucleotides not matched to a gene: 8. CDR1 is SGHKS, CDR2 YYEKEE, per germline (reference sequence). CDR3 length: 15 residues.

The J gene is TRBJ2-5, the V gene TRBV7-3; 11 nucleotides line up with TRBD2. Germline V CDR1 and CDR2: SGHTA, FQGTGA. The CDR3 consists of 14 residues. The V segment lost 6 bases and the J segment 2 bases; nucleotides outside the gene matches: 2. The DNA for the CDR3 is TGTGCCAGCAGTCTAGCGGGGGGTCAAGAGACCCAGTACTTC. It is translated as CASSLAGGQETQYF.

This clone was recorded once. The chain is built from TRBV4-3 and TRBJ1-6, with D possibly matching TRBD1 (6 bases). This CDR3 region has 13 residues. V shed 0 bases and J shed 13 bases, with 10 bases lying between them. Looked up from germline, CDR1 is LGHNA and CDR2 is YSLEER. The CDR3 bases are TGCGCCAGCAGCCAAGAGCAGGGGCGGCCCCTCCACTTT. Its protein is CASSQEQGRPLHF.

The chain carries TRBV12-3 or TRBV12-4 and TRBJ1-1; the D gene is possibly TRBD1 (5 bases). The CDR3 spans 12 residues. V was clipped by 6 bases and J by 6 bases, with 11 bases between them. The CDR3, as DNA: TGTGCCAGCAGCCCAGGGACCGCTGAAGCTTTCTTT. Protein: CASSPGTAEAFF.

The CDR3 coding sequence is TGTGCCAGCAGCTTATACACCACCGACACGAACACTGAAGCTTTCTTT. Protein: CASSLYTTDTNTEAFF. The rearrangement uses TRBV7-8 and TRBJ1-1; D not certain. Trimming cost V 2 bases and J 1 base, with 14 bases left between them. Germline CDR1 reads SGHVS; CDR2 reads FQNEAQ. The CDR3 consists of 16 residues.

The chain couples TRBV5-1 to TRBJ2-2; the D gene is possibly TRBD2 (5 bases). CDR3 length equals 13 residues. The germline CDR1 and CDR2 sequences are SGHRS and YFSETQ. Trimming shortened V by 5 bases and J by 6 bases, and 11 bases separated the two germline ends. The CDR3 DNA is TGCGCCAGCAGATACGGGAATGCCGGGGAGCTGTTTTTT. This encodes CASRYGNAGELFF.

The CDR3 nucleotides read TGTGCCAGCAGCTTGATTAGCGGAGCTTACGGAGAGCAGTACTTC. It codes for CASSLISGAYGEQYF. The chain combines TRBV7-3 with TRBJ2-7; a possible D gene is TRBD2 (6 bases). Trimming removed 3 bases at V and 7 bases at J, with 19 bases between. The CDR3 covers 15 residues. The germline gives CDR1 SGHTA, CDR2 FQGTGA. The full variable domain, completed using reference TRBV7-3 and TRBJ2-7, is GAGVSQTPSNKVTEKGKYVELRCDPISGHTALYWYRQSLGQGPEFLIYFQGTGAADDSGLPNDRFFAVRPEGSVSTLKIQRTERGDSAVYLCASSLISGAYGEQYFGPGTRLTVT.

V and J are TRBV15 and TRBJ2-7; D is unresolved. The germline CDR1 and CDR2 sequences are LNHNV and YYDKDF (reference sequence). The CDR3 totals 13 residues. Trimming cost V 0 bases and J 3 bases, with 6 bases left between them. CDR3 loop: CATSRDSVYEQYF. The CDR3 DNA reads TGTGCCACCAGCAGAGATAGTGTCTACGAGCAGTACTTC.

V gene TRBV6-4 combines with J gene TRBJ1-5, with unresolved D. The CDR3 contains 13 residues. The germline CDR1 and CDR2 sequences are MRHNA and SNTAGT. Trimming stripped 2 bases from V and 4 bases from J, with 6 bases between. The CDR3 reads CASSDEANQPQHF. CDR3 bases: TGTGCCAGCAGTGACGAGGCAAATCAGCCCCAGCATTTT.

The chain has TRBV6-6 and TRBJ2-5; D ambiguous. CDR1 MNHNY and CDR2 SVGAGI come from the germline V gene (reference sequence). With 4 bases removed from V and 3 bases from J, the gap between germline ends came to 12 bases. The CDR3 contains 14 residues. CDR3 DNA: TGTGCCAGCAGTTCAAGTCAAGGAAAAGAGACCCAGTACTTC. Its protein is CASSSSQGKETQYF.